The clone carrying this T cell receptor beta chain has just a few counts. The target antigen is unknown. These data are taken from a study of CD8 T cells in ankylosing spondylitis. Germline trimming cut 4 bases from V and 2 bases from J; bases unmatched to any gene: 8. Per the germline V gene, CDR1 is SGHRS and CDR2 is YFSETQ. The CDR3 is 15 amino acids. Study observations and caveats: A TCR beta motif of about eight highly homologous variants seemed to mark ankylosing spondylitis blood.

TCRdb independently ran MiXCR on the 5' RACE reads; one entry per CDR3 protein. Of some 700,000 distinct CDR3 sequences listed, 19% are singletons. This clonotype originated in a male donor with ankylosing spondylitis. Sequencing was performed on blood, either unsorted or a sorted T cell fraction (not recorded which). The rearrangement links TRBV5-1 to TRBJ2-5; TRBD1 matches 7 bases. The CDR3 nucleotides are TGCGCCAGCAGCCAGACAGGGCTATTACAAGAGACCCAGTACTTC. Encoded protein: CASSQTGLLQETQYF.